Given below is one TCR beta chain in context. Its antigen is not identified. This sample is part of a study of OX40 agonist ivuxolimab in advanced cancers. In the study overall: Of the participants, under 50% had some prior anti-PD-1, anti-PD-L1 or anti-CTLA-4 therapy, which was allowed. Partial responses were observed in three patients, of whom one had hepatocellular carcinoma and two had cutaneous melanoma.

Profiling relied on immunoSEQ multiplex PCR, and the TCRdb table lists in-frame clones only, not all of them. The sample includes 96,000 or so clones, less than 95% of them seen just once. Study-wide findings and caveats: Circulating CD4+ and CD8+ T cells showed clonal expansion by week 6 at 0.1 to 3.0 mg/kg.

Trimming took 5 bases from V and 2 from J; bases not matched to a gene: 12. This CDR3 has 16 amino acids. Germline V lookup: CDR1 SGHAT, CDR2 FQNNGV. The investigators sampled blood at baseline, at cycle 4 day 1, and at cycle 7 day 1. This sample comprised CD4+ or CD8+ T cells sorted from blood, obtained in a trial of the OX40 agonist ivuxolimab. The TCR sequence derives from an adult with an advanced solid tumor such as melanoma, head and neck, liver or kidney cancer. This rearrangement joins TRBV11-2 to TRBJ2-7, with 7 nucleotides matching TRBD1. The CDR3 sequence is CASSPLSRQGAYEQYF. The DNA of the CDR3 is TGTGCCAGCAGCCCCCTTTCGAGGCAGGGGGCCTACGAGCAGTACTTC.